This paragraph reports one T cell receptor (beta chain). It lacks a known antigen. The record has no base qualities; no much larger clone is one base away. Spanning cysteine to phenylalanine, the CDR3 consists of 17 amino acids. The entry retains the CDR3 DNA only, 51 bases that are in frame from base 1. The germline V end is reduced by 0 bases and the J end by 2 bases; junction bases left unmatched: 5. Reading the germline V gene gives CDR1 LGHNA and CDR2 YNFKEQ. Receptors were amplified or captured by the immunoSEQ multiplex PCR assay. TCRdb obtained this table from immuneACCESS and retained in-frame rearrangements with V and J assigned. These tables miss some clones; where compared with another copy, unresolved V genes account for less than half of the shortfall, and the remainder is unexplained. This sample lists 700,000 or so clones; around 85% were detected once. The ten largest make up approximately 0.01% of the sample.

This sample was taken from a study of shared T cell receptors in the human thymus (dated by TCRdb to about 2021). As for the study more broadly: The study examined how the human thymus generates shared, self-reactive T-cell receptor alpha chains.

Separately, the same data were catalogued under a study of human thymus T cells. As that second study puts it: Immunologically healthy infants undergoing open corrective cardiac surgery for congenital heart defects in Finland were used as donors. Thymus tissue was collected as surgical resects that were removed during corrective cardiac surgery. Both the thymic and the peripheral blood repertoires appeared to show biased V and J gene segment usage. According to the related research, thymic TCR repertoires were highly overlapping among unrelated individuals. The study used seven to nine infant thymus samples plus four related peripheral blood samples to characterize TCR alpha and beta repertoires. The infant donors were roughly 7 to 244 days old, and the cohort included roughly six males and two females. Thymocytes were mechanically released from the tissue and were stored as pellets of about 9-33 million cells at -70 degrees C. A QIAsymphony instrument was used to extract genomic DNA from the frozen cell pellets. Using the immunoSEQ multiplex PCR assay, the TCRB and TCRAD loci were amplified from a standardized quantity of quality-controlled genomic DNA. The amplicons spanned the V(D)J region and were long enough to cover the CDR3 and allow V and J genes to be identified. Through the commercial immunoSEQ service, the amplicons were sequenced on an Illumina platform. Corrections for primer bias and sequencing errors followed previously described methods, while TCRAD and TCRB definitions were based on the IMGT database. Analysis of the repertoires was done with immunoSEQ Analyzer 3.0 and VDJTools and included basic statistics, V/J segment usage, diversity estimates, rarefaction and pairwise overlap. Diversity was estimated using the Chao1, ChaoE, Efron-Thisted, Shannon and inverse Simpson indices, and was also estimated on datasets down-sampled to the size of the smallest sample. For repertoire overlap, CDR3 nucleotide sequence, V gene and J gene had to match strictly, and clustering was done by Jaccard-based multidimensional scaling. Thymus samples yielded on average around 810,000 unique TCRB clonotypes, compared with 75,000 to 100,000 from blood samples.

The sample consisted of thymocytes. This receptor was identified in a girl less than two years old with a congenital heart defect. Donor details come from another sample of the same person, matched by shared clones. The chain couples TRBV4-2 to TRBJ2-2, with 8 bases aligning to TRBD2. The CDR3 reads CASSQEGRGGNTGELFF. In nucleotides, the sequence is TGTGCCAGCAGCCAAGAAGGTCGGGGGGGCAACACCGGGGAGCTGTTTTTT.